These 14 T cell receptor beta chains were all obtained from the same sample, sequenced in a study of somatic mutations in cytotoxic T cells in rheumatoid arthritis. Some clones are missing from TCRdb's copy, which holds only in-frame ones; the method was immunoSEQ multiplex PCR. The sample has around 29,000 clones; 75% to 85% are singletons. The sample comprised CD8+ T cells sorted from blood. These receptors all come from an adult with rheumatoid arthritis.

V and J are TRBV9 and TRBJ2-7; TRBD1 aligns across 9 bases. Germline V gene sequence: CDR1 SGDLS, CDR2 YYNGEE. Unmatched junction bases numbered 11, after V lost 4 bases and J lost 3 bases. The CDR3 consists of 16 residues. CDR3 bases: TGTGCCAGCAGCCTTGCCGGGACAGGGAGTATCTACGAGCAGTACTTC. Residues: CASSLAGTGSIYEQYF.

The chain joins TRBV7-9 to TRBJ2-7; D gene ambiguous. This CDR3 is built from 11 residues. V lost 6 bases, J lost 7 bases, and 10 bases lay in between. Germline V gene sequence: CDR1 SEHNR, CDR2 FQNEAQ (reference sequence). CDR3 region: CASSPEREQYF. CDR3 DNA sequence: TGTGCCAGCAGTCCTGAGAGGGAGCAGTACTTC.

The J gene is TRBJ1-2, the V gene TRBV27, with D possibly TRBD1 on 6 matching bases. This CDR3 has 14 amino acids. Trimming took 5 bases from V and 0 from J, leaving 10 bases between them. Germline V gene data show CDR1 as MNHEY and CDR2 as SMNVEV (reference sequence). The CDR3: CASSADRSNYGYTF. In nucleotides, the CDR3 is TGTGCCAGCAGTGCGGACAGATCTAACTATGGCTACACCTTC.

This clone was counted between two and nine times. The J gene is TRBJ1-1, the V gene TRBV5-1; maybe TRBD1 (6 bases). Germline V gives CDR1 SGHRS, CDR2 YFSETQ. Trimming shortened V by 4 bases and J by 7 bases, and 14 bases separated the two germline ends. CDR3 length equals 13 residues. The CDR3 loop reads CASSDVTGIEAFF. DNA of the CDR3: TGCGCCAGCAGCGATGTCACAGGGATTGAAGCTTTCTTT. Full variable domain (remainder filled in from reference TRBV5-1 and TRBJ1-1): KAGVTQTPRYLIKTRGQQVTLSCSPISGHRSVSWYQQTPGQGLQFLFEYFSETQRNKGNFPGRFSGRQFSNSRSEMNVSTLELGDSALYLCASSDVTGIEAFFGQGTRLTVV.

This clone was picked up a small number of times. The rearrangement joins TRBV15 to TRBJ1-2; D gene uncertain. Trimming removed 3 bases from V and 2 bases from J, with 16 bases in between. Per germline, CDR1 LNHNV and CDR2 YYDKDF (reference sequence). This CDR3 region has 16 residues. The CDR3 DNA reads TGTGCCACCAGCAGTTCGAACGGGATGGGGAACTATGGCTACACCTTC. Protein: CATSSSNGMGNYGYTF. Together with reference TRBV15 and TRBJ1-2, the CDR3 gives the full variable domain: DAMVIQNPRYQVTQFGKPVTLSCSQTLNHNVMYWYQQKSSQAPKLLFHYYDKDFNNEADTPDNFQSRRPNTSFCFLDIRSPGLGDTAMYLCATSSSNGMGNYGYTFGSGTRLTVV.

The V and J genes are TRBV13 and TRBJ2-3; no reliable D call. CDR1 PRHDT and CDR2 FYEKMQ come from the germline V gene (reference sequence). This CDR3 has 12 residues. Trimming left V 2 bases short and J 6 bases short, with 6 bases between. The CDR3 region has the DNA TGTGCCAGCAGCTTATCCGGGGATACGCAGTATTTT. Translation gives CASSLSGDTQYF.

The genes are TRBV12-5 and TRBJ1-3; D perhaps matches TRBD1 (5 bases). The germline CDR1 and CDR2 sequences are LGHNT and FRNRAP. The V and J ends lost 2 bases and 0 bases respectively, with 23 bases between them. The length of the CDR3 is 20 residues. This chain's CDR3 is CASGLILDSSYPFSGNTIYF. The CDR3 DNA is TGTGCTAGTGGTTTGATCCTCGACAGTTCTTACCCCTTCTCTGGAAACACCATATATTTT.

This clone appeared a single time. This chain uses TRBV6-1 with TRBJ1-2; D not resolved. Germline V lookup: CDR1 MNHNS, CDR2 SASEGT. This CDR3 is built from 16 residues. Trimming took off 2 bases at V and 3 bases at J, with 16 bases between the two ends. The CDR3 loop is CASSETRGGVDYGYTF. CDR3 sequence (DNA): TGTGCCAGCAGTGAAACCAGAGGCGGGGTGGACTATGGCTACACCTTC.

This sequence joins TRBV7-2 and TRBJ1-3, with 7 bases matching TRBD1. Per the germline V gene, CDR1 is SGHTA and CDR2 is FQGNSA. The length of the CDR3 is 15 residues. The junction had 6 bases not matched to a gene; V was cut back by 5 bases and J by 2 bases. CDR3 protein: CASSRDRAPGNTIYF. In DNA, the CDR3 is TGTGCCAGCAGCCGCGACAGGGCCCCTGGAAACACCATATATTTT.

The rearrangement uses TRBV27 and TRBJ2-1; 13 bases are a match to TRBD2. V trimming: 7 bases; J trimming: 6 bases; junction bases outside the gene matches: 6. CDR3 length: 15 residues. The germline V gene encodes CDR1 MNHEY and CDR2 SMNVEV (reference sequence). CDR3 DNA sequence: TGTGCCAGCACCTCCGGGACTAGCGGGGTCAATGAGCAGTTCTTC. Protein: CASTSGTSGVNEQFF.

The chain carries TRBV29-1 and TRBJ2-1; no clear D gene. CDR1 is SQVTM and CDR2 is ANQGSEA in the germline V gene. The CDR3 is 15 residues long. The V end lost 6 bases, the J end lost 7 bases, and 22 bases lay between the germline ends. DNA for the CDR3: TGCAGCGTCATAAAATCGGATAGCTTCTCTAATGAGCAGTTCTTC. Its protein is CSVIKSDSFSNEQFF.

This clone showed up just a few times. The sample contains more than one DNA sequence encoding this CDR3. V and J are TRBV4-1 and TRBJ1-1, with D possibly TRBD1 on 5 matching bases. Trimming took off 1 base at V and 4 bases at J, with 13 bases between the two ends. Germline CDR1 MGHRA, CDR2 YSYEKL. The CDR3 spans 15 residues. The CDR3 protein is CASSQVRLGGTEAFF. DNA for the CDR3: TGCGCCAGCAGCCAAGTTCGACTGGGGGGCACTGAAGCTTTCTTT.

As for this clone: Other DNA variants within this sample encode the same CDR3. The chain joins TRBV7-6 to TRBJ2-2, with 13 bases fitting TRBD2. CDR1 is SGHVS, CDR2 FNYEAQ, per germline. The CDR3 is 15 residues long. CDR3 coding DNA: TGTGCTAGCCGGACTAGCGGGGGGAACACCGGGGAGCTGTTTTTT. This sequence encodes CASRTSGGNTGELFF.

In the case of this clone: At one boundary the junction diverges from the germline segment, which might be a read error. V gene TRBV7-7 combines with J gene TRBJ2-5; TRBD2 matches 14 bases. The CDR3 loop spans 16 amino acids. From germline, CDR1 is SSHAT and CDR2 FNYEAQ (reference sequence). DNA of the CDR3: TGTGCCAGCAGCTCCGGACTAGCGGGGGGACAAGAGACCCAATACTTC. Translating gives CASSSGLAGGQETQYF. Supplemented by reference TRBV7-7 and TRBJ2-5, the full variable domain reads GAGVSQSPRYKVTKRGQDVTLRCDPISSHATLYWYQQALGQGPEFLTYFNYEAQPDKSGLPSDRFSAERPEGSISTLTIQRTEQRDSAMYRCASSSGLAGGQETQYFGPGTRLLVL.